These T cell receptor beta chains were read from a single sample in a study of T cells in Graves' hyperthyroidism and ophthalmopathy. TCRdb re-derived calls from the multiplex PCR reads in MiXCR, one entry per CDR3 protein. This table has about 47,000 distinct CDR3 sequences, 45% to 65% appearing once. Sequencing was performed on peripheral blood or thyroid tissue (not recorded which). These receptors came from a man aged 18-30 years with Graves' hyperthyroidism. Each CDR3 is given with its conserved first and last residue. The D gene is left open where the match is weak. A clone size is listed for some rows: how often the clone was seen (once, few, many), or a class if it is expanded.

d_call j_call clone_size v_call cdr3_nt cdr3_aa
TRBD1 TRBJ2-5 NA TRBV7-7 TGTGCCAGCAGCTTTGGGACAGACCAAGAGACCCAGTACTTC CASSFGTDQETQYF
NA TRBJ1-2 NA TRBV11-2 TGTGCCAGCAGCCCAGGTGTGTCTTACGGCTACACCTTC CASSPGVSYGYTF
TRBD1 TRBJ1-4 NA TRBV9 TGTGCCAGCAGCGTAGCCTCGGGTGGACAGGGGCTCGAAAAACTGTTTTTT CASSVASGGQGLEKLFF
TRBD2 TRBJ2-5 few TRBV7-9 TGTGCCAGCAGCTTAGAAGCGGGAGGGATTGTAGAGACCCAGTACTTC CASSLEAGGIVETQYF
TRBD1 TRBJ2-7 few TRBV28 TGTGCCAGCAGTTTGGAGGGACAGGGCTCCTACGAGCAGTACTTC CASSLEGQGSYEQYF
TRBD2 TRBJ2-3 many TRBV24-1 TGTGCCACCAGTGATCGTCCGGGACTAGCCGCCGATACGCAGTATTTT CATSDRPGLAADTQYF
NA TRBJ2-5 NA TRBV29-1 TGCAGCGTCGTCCACACGGAGACCCAGTACTTC CSVVHTETQYF
TRBD2 TRBJ2-7 many TRBV10-3 TGTGCCATCAGTGCGCGGGAGAGGGCCTACGAGCAGTACTTC CAISARERAYEQYF
NA TRBJ1-1 NA TRBV5-1 TGCGCCAGCAGCGGTACGGCAGGTATCACTGAAGCTTTCTTT CASSGTAGITEAFF
NA TRBJ1-5 NA TRBV11-2 TGTGCCAGCAGCTTATTGAAGGCAGATAGCAATCAGCCCCAGCATTTT CASSLLKADSNQPQHF
TRBD1 TRBJ1-5 NA TRBV7-8 TGTGCCTCCGGGACAGGGAACCAGCCCCAGCATTTT CASGTGNQPQHF
NA TRBJ1-1 NA TRBV29-1 TGCAGCGCGACCGTAGGTGAAGCTTTCTTT CSATVGEAFF
NA TRBJ1-5 few TRBV20-1 TGCAGTGCTAGAGAAGCCAGGCTCCAGCATTTT CSAREARLQHF
NA TRBJ2-7 many TRBV24-1 TGTGCCACCAGTGATTTCTACGAGCAGTACTTC CATSDFYEQYF